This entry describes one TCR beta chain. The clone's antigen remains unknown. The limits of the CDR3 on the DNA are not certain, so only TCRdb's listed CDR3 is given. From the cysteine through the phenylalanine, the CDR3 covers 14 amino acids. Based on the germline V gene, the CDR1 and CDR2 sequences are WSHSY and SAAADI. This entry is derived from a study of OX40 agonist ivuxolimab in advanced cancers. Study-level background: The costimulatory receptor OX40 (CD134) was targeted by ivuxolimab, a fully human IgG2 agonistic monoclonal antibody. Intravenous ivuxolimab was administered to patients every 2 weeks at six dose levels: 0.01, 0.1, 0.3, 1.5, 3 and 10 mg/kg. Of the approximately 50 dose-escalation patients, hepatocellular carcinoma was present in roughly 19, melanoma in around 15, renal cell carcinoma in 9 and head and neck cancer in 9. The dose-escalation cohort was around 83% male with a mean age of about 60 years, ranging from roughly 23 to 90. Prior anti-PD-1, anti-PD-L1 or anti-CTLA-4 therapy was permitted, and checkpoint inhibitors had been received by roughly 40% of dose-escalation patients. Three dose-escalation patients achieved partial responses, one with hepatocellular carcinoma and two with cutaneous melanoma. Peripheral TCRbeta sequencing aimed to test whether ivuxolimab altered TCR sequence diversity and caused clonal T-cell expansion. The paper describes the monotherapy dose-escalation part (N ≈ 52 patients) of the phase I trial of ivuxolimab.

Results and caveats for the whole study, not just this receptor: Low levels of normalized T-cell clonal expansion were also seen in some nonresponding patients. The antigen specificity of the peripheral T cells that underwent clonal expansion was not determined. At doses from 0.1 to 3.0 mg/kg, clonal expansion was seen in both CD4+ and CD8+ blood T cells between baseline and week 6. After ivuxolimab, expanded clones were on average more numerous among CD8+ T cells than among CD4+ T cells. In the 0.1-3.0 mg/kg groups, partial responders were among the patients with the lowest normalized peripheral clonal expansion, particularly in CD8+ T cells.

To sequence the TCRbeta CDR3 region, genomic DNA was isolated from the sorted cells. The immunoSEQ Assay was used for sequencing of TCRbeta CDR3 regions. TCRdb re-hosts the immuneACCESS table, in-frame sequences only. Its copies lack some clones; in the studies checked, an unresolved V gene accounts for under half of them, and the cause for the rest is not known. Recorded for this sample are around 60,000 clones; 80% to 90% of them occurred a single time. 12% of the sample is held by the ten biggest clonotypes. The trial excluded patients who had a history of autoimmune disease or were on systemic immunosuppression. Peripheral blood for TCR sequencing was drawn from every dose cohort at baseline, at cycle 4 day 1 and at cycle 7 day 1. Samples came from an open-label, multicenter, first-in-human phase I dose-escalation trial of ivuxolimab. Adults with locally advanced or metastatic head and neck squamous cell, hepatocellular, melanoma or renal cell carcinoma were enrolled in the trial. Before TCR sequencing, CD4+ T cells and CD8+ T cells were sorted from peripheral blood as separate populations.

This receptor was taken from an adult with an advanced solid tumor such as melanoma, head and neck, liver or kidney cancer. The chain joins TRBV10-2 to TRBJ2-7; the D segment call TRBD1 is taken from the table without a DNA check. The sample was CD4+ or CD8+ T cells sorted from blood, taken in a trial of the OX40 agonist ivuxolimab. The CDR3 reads CASSKIRARDEQYF.